A single sample is the source of the 22 T cell receptor beta chains below, sequenced in a study of cytomegalovirus exposure and HLA in healthy donors. Only in-frame clones appear in the TCRdb table, and some are missing; sequencing was by immunoSEQ multiplex PCR. The sample lists some 90,000 clones, roughly nine tenths occurring once. The sample consisted of PBMCs. These TCRs come from a man between 18 and 35 years old in good health and CMV-seropositive.

This clone was counted a few times. The chain couples TRBV27 to TRBJ2-7; perhaps TRBD2 as D (5 bases). Trimming removed 5 bases at V and 5 bases at J, with 13 bases between. The CDR3 length is 13 residues. The germline CDR1 and CDR2 sequences are MNHEY and SMNVEV (reference sequence). CDR3 DNA sequence: TGTGCCAGCAGTCCCACACCGGGGAACGAGCAGTACTTC. Translation: CASSPTPGNEQYF.

V usage is TRBV6-5 and J usage is TRBJ2-1, with 8 bases matching TRBD1. With 6 bases clipped from V and 10 bases from J, the junction kept 5 bases outside the gene matches. Germline lookup yields CDR1 MNHEY and CDR2 SVGAGI. The CDR3 totals 12 residues. The CDR3: CASSSGQVEQFF. The CDR3 coding sequence is TGTGCCAGCAGCTCGGGACAGGTCGAGCAGTTCTTC.

The rearrangement uses TRBV11-2 and TRBJ2-5; 10 bases fit TRBD2. Losses at the gene ends were 4 bases for V and 4 bases for J; bases not matched to a gene: 6. The CDR3 totals 15 residues. Germline V gives CDR1 SGHAT, CDR2 FQNNGV. The CDR3 sequence is CASSWGLAGVETQYF. DNA for the CDR3: TGTGCCAGCAGCTGGGGTCTAGCGGGGGTAGAGACCCAGTACTTC.

The chain combines TRBV9 with TRBJ2-3, with 9 bases that match TRBD1. J was trimmed by 3 bases and V by 4 bases; bases with no gene match: 18. In germline, CDR1 is SGDLS, CDR2 YYNGEE. The CDR3 totals 19 residues. The CDR3 is CASSSLWSGTGTRTDTQYF. The CDR3 nucleotides are TGTGCCAGCAGCTCCCTCTGGTCCGGGACAGGGACACGAACAGATACGCAGTATTTT.

CDR3 DNA sequence: TGCGCCAGCAGCGACTTGGAGGCAGCGGGAGGGCCTACCTACGAGCAGTACTTC. It is translated as CASSDLEAAGGPTYEQYF. The rearrangement joins TRBV4-1 to TRBJ2-7; 10 nucleotides line up with TRBD2. This CDR3 contains 18 residues. The trim removed 5 bases at V and 2 bases at J, leaving 15 bases unmatched. The germline gives CDR1 MGHRA, CDR2 YSYEKL.

The rearrangement links TRBV20-1 to TRBJ2-5; D is possibly TRBD2 (5 bases). CDR1 and CDR2 from the germline V gene are DFQATT and SNEGSKA (reference sequence). V was clipped by 5 bases and J by 6 bases, with 10 bases between them. The CDR3 has 11 amino acids. The CDR3 is CSAAPGKTQYF. CDR3 nucleotides: TGCAGTGCTGCTCCGGGAAAGACCCAGTACTTC.

V gene TRBV10-3 combines with J gene TRBJ2-7; no reliable D call. CDR3 length: 12 residues. Germline loops: CDR1 ENHRY, CDR2 SYGVKD. Trimming pared 0 bases from V and 3 bases from J, leaving 3 bases between. The CDR3 bases are TGTGCCATCAGTGAGTCCGGCTACGAGCAGTACTTC. Translated: CAISESGYEQYF.

This clone was found a few times. The rearrangement joins TRBV5-3 to TRBJ1-2; D might be TRBD1 (6 bases). TRBV5-3 is annotated as an ORF whose role is uncertain. The CDR3 extends over 15 amino acids. Trimming took 4 bases from V and 6 from J, leaving 19 bases between them. CDR3 nucleotide sequence: TGTGCCAGAAGCGGGACACAGGGAAATCTCCATGGCTACACCTTC. Its translation: CARSGTQGNLHGYTF.

V and J are TRBV7-3 and TRBJ2-7; the match to TRBD1 covers 9 bases. Looked up from germline, CDR1 is SGHTA and CDR2 is FQGTGA. V shed 5 bases, J shed 4 bases, and the junction held 6 bases outside the gene matches. This CDR3 is built from 14 residues. The CDR3 DNA reads TGTGCCAGCAGCGAACAGGGGGCGGGGTACGAGCAGTACTTC. Its translation is CASSEQGAGYEQYF.

The sample holds many counts of this clone. This sequence joins TRBV7-2 and TRBJ2-1; 12 bases agree with TRBD1. Germline CDR1 reads SGHTA; CDR2 reads FQGNSA. The CDR3 spans 16 residues. V shed 2 bases, J shed 8 bases, and the junction held 7 bases outside the gene matches. The CDR3 is CASSLRGQGANDEQFF. In DNA, the CDR3 is TGTGCCAGCAGCTTACGGGGACAGGGGGCGAACGATGAGCAGTTCTTC.

This chain joins TRBV4-1 and TRBJ2-3, with 9 nucleotides matching TRBD2. The V and J ends lost 0 bases and 4 bases, in that order; junction bases with no gene match: 8. The CDR3 extends over 17 amino acids. The germline V gene has CDR1 MGHRA and CDR2 YSYEKL. CDR3 protein: CASSQDQGGGASDTQYF. The DNA for the CDR3 is TGCGCCAGCAGCCAAGATCAGGGCGGGGGGGCCTCAGATACGCAGTATTTT.

By proportion, this clone is medium-sized. The chain is built from TRBV4-3 and TRBJ2-6; D gene ambiguous. The CDR3 is 14 amino acids. Trimming removed 5 bases from V and 0 bases from J, with 5 bases in between. CDR1 is LGHNA, CDR2 YSLEER, per germline. CDR3 bases: TGCGCCAGCAGCGTGAGCTCTGGGGCCAACGTCCTGACTTTC. Residues: CASSVSSGANVLTF.

The chain couples TRBV4-1 to TRBJ2-5; D perhaps matches TRBD2 (6 bases). Trimming took 1 base from V and 5 from J, leaving 14 bases between them. The germline V gene encodes CDR1 MGHRA and CDR2 YSYEKL. There are 15 residues in the CDR3. In DNA, the CDR3 is TGCGCCAGCAGCCAAGTCGTTCGGGAGTTGGAGACCCAGTACTTC. Amino acids: CASSQVVRELETQYF.

This chain links TRBV10-1 with TRBJ2-7, with D possibly being TRBD1 (6 bases). Germline-derived CDR1 and CDR2 are WNHNN and SYGVQD (reference sequence). CDR3 length: 15 amino acids. V lost 7 bases, J lost 2 bases, and 18 bases lay in between. The CDR3 loop reads CASMTLGARPYEQYF. The CDR3 nucleotides read TGCGCCAGCATGACATTGGGGGCCCGCCCCTACGAGCAGTACTTC.

This sequence joins TRBV5-1 and TRBJ2-7; 8 nucleotides line up with TRBD1. The CDR3 length is 15 residues. CDR1 is SGHRS and CDR2 is YFSETQ in the germline V gene. The junction had 5 bases not matched to a gene; V was cut back by 1 base and J by 2 bases. The CDR3 sequence is CASSLRTGLAYEQYF. The CDR3 coding sequence is TGCGCCAGCAGCTTGAGGACAGGGTTGGCCTACGAGCAGTACTTC.

The rearrangement uses TRBV7-2 and TRBJ1-4; D gene uncertain. This CDR3 is built from 14 residues. V was shortened by 5 bases and J by 3 bases, with 10 bases between the two germline ends. Germline V gene sequence: CDR1 SGHTA, CDR2 FQGNSA. The DNA of the CDR3 is TGTGCCAGCAGCCAAAGAGCGCCTAATGAAAAACTGTTTTTT. Residues: CASSQRAPNEKLFF.

V usage is TRBV7-2 and J usage is TRBJ1-3, with a tentative D call TRBD1 (5 bases). CDR1 is SGHTA and CDR2 is FQGNSA in the germline V gene. The V gene lost 5 bases and the J gene lost 4 bases, with 18 bases spanning the gap. The CDR3 covers 16 residues. The CDR3 DNA follows: TGTGCCAGCAGCCCATACGGGACTCAGGAGGGAAACACCATATATTTT. This encodes CASSPYGTQEGNTIYF.

This clone was seen only once. The gene calls are TRBV4-2 and TRBJ1-1, with 7 bases identical to TRBD1. CDR1 and CDR2 (germline): LGHNA, YNFKEQ. J lost 11 bases, V lost 5 bases, and 11 bases had no gene match. This CDR3 has 13 residues. CDR3 sequence reads: CASSGRTGVEAFF. CDR3 bases: TGTGCCAGCAGCGGGAGAACAGGGGTTGAGGCTTTCTTT.

The V gene is TRBV28, the J gene TRBJ2-3; D gene ambiguous. The length of the CDR3 is 15 residues. Germline values: CDR1 MDHEN, CDR2 SYDVKM. The V and J ends lost 4 bases and 1 base respectively, with 12 bases between them. The chain's CDR3 is CASSSLLAGTDTQYF. The DNA for the CDR3 is TGTGCCAGCAGTTCTCTTTTGGCGGGCACAGATACGCAGTATTTT. Looking up the rest from reference TRBV28 and TRBJ2-3 gives the full variable domain: DVKVTQSSRYLVKRTGEKVFLECVQDMDHENMFWYRQDPGLGLRLIYFSYDVKMKEKGDIPEGYSVSREKKERFSLILESASTNQTSMYLCASSSLLAGTDTQYFGPGTRLTVL.

This chain's CDR3 is CASSLGDRVQETQYF. In DNA form, the CDR3 reads TGTGCCAGCAGTTTAGGGGACAGGGTACAAGAGACCCAGTACTTC. The genes are TRBV28 and TRBJ2-5; TRBD1 aligns across 9 bases. The trim removed 2 bases at V and 2 bases at J, leaving 3 bases unmatched. The germline CDR1 and CDR2 sequences are MDHEN and SYDVKM. CDR3 length: 15 amino acids. Complete variable domain (other parts from reference TRBV28 and TRBJ2-5): DVKVTQSSRYLVKRTGEKVFLECVQDMDHENMFWYRQDPGLGLRLIYFSYDVKMKEKGDIPEGYSVSREKKERFSLILESASTNQTSMYLCASSLGDRVQETQYFGPGTRLLVL.

This clone was observed a single time. The chain couples TRBV7-2 to TRBJ2-3; TRBD2 matches at 16 bases. Losses at the gene ends were 5 bases for V and 6 bases for J; bases not matched to a gene: 5. Germline V gives CDR1 SGHTA, CDR2 FQGNSA. The CDR3 is 16 residues long. The CDR3 sequence is CASSQGLAGGLDTQYF. The CDR3 region has the DNA TGTGCCAGCAGCCAGGGACTAGCGGGGGGGCTTGATACGCAGTATTTT.

The chain couples TRBV2 to TRBJ1-3; D remains unclear. The length of the CDR3 is 15 residues. Germline assignment: CDR1 SNHLY and CDR2 FYNNEI. Trimming stripped 3 bases from V and 0 bases from J, with 9 bases between. The CDR3 loop is CASSESESSGNTIYF. For the CDR3, the DNA is TGTGCCAGCAGTGAGTCGGAGAGCTCTGGAAACACCATATATTTT. Combining the CDR3 with reference TRBV2 and TRBJ1-3 gives the whole variable domain EPEVTQTPSHQVTQMGQEVILRCVPISNHLYFYWYRQILGQKVEFLVSFYNNEISEKSEIFDDQFSVERPDGSNFTLKIRSTKLEDSAMYFCASSESESSGNTIYFGEGSWLTVV.